The clone carrying this TCR beta chain was observed at least ten times. TCR beta CDR3 regions were amplified from RNA transcripts. RT-PCR was first run with HTBI primers, then multiplex PCR in a second round. Each CDR3 protein gets one entry after TCRdb re-called the multiplex PCR reads with MiXCR. Among roughly 1.1 million distinct CDR3 sequences listed, roughly two fifths were seen once. This sample was taken from a study of Graves' ophthalmopathy and Graves' hyperthyroidism. Germline loops: CDR1 SGDLS, CDR2 YYNGEE. This CDR3 comprises 12 residues. Trimming took 3 bases from V and 7 from J, leaving 7 bases between them.

The chain employs TRBV9 and TRBJ2-2; unclear D gene. This TCR derives from an adult man with Graves' hyperthyroidism. Sequenced: peripheral blood or thyroid tissue (not recorded which). This CDR3 is CASSDSVGELFF. The CDR3 nucleotides are TGTGCCAGCAGCGACAGTGTCGGGGAGCTGTTTTTT.